The 25 T cell receptor beta chains reported below all come from one sample, sequenced in a study of blood T cell repertoires in COVID-19. TCRdb's table, derived via immunoSEQ multiplex PCR, lists solely in-frame clones and lacks some. The profile shows 100,000 to 150,000 clones, over 75% of them singletons. The sample comprised peripheral blood. These receptors all stem from a man aged 55 to 70 with acute or convalescent COVID-19.

This chain joins TRBV5-4 and TRBJ1-2; 9 positions match TRBD1. V gave up 5 bases and J gave up 8 bases; unmatched junction bases: 10. Per the germline V gene, CDR1 is SGHNT and CDR2 is YYREEE (reference sequence). The CDR3 spans 14 residues. The CDR3 loop reads CASRTRQGEGGYTF. DNA of the CDR3: TGTGCCAGCAGAACCAGACAGGGGGAAGGGGGCTACACCTTC.

V is TRBV24-1 and J is TRBJ2-3; 10 nucleotides line up with TRBD1. This CDR3 has 16 residues. In germline, CDR1 is KGHDR, CDR2 SFDVKD. V dropped 3 bases and J dropped 5; count of bases not matched to a gene: 7. This chain's CDR3 is CATSDDDRGHVDTQYF. The CDR3 nucleotides are TGTGCCACCAGTGATGACGACAGGGGGCATGTAGATACGCAGTATTTT.

This chain uses TRBV30 with TRBJ1-2; D not certain. The ends were cut back, 0 bases at V and 6 bases at J, with 14 bases in the middle. The CDR3 totals 14 residues. Germline lookup yields CDR1 GTSNPN and CDR2 SVGIG (reference sequence). CDR3 coding DNA: TGTGCCTGGAGTGTACAGCGTGGGAGAGATGGCTACACCTTC. This encodes CAWSVQRGRDGYTF. Full variable domain (outside the CDR3, taken from reference TRBV30 and TRBJ1-2): SQTIHQWPATLVQPVGSPLSLECTVEGTSNPNLYWYRQAAGRGLQLLFYSVGIGQISSEVPQNLSASRPQDRQFILSSKKLLLSDSGFYLCAWSVQRGRDGYTFGSGTRLTVV.

This clone was picked up a small number of times. This chain joins TRBV7-8 and TRBJ1-1; possibly TRBD1 for D (6 bases). CDR3 size: 15 residues. Per the germline V gene, CDR1 is SGHVS and CDR2 is FQNEAQ. V lost 4 bases to trimming and J lost 3 bases, with 15 bases between them. DNA for the CDR3: TGTGCCAGCAGCTCCCTTGGGGGGGCCTACACTGAAGCTTTCTTT. Translating gives CASSSLGGAYTEAFF.

This chain uses TRBV3-1 (or the pseudogene TRBV3-2) with TRBJ2-7; D possibly corresponds to TRBD2 (5 bases). Trimming removed 1 base from V and 0 bases from J, with 10 bases in between. The CDR3 has 15 amino acids. Germline CDR1 LGHDT, CDR2 YNNKEL (reference sequence). The DNA of the CDR3 is TGTGCCAGCAGCCAAGGAAGGACTCTCTCCTACGAGCAGTACTTC. Translation: CASSQGRTLSYEQYF.

The chain is built from TRBV28 and TRBJ2-3, with unresolved D. This CDR3 is built from 14 residues. V gave up 6 bases and J gave up 0 bases, with 10 bases separating them. Germline CDR1 is MDHEN and CDR2 is SYDVKM. The CDR3 coding sequence is TGTGCCAGCAGCCTACCATCTAGCACAGATACGCAGTATTTT. Protein product: CASSLPSSTDTQYF.

The chain employs TRBV4-2 and TRBJ1-6, with D perhaps matching TRBD1 (6 bases). With 4 bases removed from V and 10 bases from J, the gap between germline ends came to 14 bases. This CDR3 comprises 14 residues. CDR1 is LGHNA, CDR2 YNFKEQ, per germline. CDR3 protein: CASSLQQGGSPLHF. The CDR3 coding sequence is TGTGCCAGCAGCCTGCAACAGGGTGGGTCACCCCTCCACTTT.

This chain joins TRBV19 and TRBJ2-3; 7 bases align to TRBD2. The junction had 7 bases not matched to a gene; V was cut back by 0 bases and J by 1 base. Germline V gives CDR1 LNHDA, CDR2 SQIVND (reference sequence). The CDR3 sequence is 17 residues long. CDR3 DNA sequence: TGTGCCAGTAGTATAGATGTGGCGGGAGCACGCACAGATACGCAGTATTTT. Translated: CASSIDVAGARTDTQYF.

The table lists this clone with a count of one. The V and J genes are TRBV27 and TRBJ1-2; D might be TRBD1 (5 bases). CDR3 length: 17 residues. V lost 0 bases and J lost 1, with 15 bases in between. Germline-derived CDR1 and CDR2 are MNHEY and SMNVEV (reference sequence). The CDR3: CASSLSRGGAFNYGYTF. CDR3 nucleotides: TGTGCCAGCAGTTTATCCCGTGGAGGGGCCTTTAACTATGGCTACACCTTC.

The V call is TRBV5-1, the J call TRBJ1-2; D is ambiguous. V was clipped by 5 bases and J by 1 base, with 12 bases between them. CDR1 is SGHRS, CDR2 YFSETQ, per germline. The CDR3 contains 14 residues. In DNA, the CDR3 is TGCGCCAGCAGTTGGGAGAGCTTTAACTATGGCTACACCTTC. This translates into CASSWESFNYGYTF.

This sequence joins TRBV5-5 and TRBJ2-1; tentatively, D is TRBD2 (6 bases). There are 15 residues in the CDR3. Deletions cut 4 bases from V and 13 bases from J, with 24 bases between. Germline V gene lookup returns CDR1 SGHKS and CDR2 YYEKEE (reference sequence). CDR3 coding DNA: TGTGCCAGCAGCGGCAAAGGTAGCGGAGTCAATCATCAGTTCTTC. Its protein product is CASSGKGSGVNHQFF.

The gene calls are TRBV30 and TRBJ1-5, with a possible D match to TRBD1 (6 bases). V was clipped by 1 base and J by 5 bases, with 12 bases between them. The V gene's germline CDR1 is GTSNPN and CDR2 SVGIG (reference sequence). CDR3 size: 14 residues. The chain's CDR3 is CAWSATGYHQPQHF. CDR3 DNA sequence: TGTGCCTGGAGTGCAACAGGGTATCATCAGCCCCAGCATTTT.

The chain is built from TRBV13 and TRBJ1-2, with D tentatively TRBD1 (6 bases). The CDR3 has 14 residues. Germline CDR1 is PRHDT and CDR2 is FYEKMQ (reference sequence). The V and J ends lost 6 bases and 1 base respectively, with 12 bases between them. The DNA of the CDR3 is TGTGCCAGCAGTGATCGGACAGTTAACTATGGCTACACCTTC. Translated, it gives CASSDRTVNYGYTF.

This clone was seen a single time. V is TRBV4-1 and J is TRBJ2-3; 14 nucleotides line up with TRBD2. J was trimmed by 3 bases and V by 1 base; bases with no gene match: 9. This CDR3 region has 19 residues. Germline CDR1 is MGHRA and CDR2 is YSYEKL. The CDR3 DNA reads as TGCGCCAGCAGCCAAGTCTCCCCGGGACTAGCGGGAGTTACAGATACGCAGTATTTT. This codes for CASSQVSPGLAGVTDTQYF.

A few counts support this clone. The chain has TRBV10-1 and TRBJ2-2; 10 bases fit TRBD2. Trimming cost V 3 bases and J 5 bases; bases outside gene matches: 3. The length of the CDR3 is 15 residues. Germline V CDR1 and CDR2: WNHNN, SYGVQD (reference sequence). The CDR3 nucleotides are TGCGCCAGCAGTGATCGAGCGGGAGGGACCGGGGAGCTGTTTTTT. Its protein is CASSDRAGGTGELFF.

The chain is built from TRBV7-2 and TRBJ2-6; no clear D gene. Per the germline V gene, CDR1 is SGHTA and CDR2 is FQGNSA. The CDR3 is 12 amino acids. V lost 1 base to trimming and J lost 13 bases, with 8 bases between them. The CDR3: CASSLVFGVLTF. The CDR3, as DNA: TGTGCCAGCAGCTTAGTCTTCGGGGTCCTGACTTTC.

This clone was seen once. The rearrangement links TRBV9 to TRBJ2-2, with 8 bases fitting TRBD1. This CDR3 comprises 14 residues. CDR1 is SGDLS, CDR2 YYNGEE, per germline. J lost 7 bases, V lost 4 bases, and 6 bases had no gene match. CDR3 region: CASSPRTGHGELFF. In nucleotides, the CDR3 is TGTGCCAGCAGCCCCCGGACAGGGCACGGGGAGCTGTTTTTT.

The genes are TRBV28 and TRBJ1-2; 7 bases are shared with TRBD1. V lost 10 bases to trimming and J lost 0 bases; unmatched junction nucleotides: 5. This CDR3 region has 13 residues. CDR1 and CDR2 from the germline V gene are MDHEN and SYDVKM. This CDR3 reads CATGDSSNYGYTF. CDR3 nucleotides: TGTGCCACCGGGGACAGCTCTAACTATGGCTACACCTTC.

This clone has a single count. V and J are TRBV5-1 and TRBJ2-2; D is unclear. This CDR3 spans 14 amino acids. From germline, CDR1 is SGHRS and CDR2 YFSETQ. Trimming took off 5 bases at V and 1 base at J, with 9 bases between the two ends. The CDR3 sequence is CASSRLGNTGELFF. In DNA, the CDR3 is TGCGCCAGCAGTCGGCTAGGGAACACCGGGGAGCTGTTTTTT.

V is TRBV7-9 and J is TRBJ1-2; 8 bases are shared with TRBD1. CDR1 is SEHNR and CDR2 is FQNEAQ in the germline V gene (reference sequence). The ends lost 7 bases at V and 4 bases at J; junction bases unmatched: 5. The CDR3 is 13 amino acids. The DNA of the CDR3 is TGTGCCAGCACCATAGACAGGGGCTATGGCTACACCTTC. This codes for CASTIDRGYGYTF.

The chain links TRBV28 to TRBJ1-1, with D unclear. This CDR3 region has 12 residues. The V gene's germline CDR1 is MDHEN and CDR2 SYDVKM. The CDR3 sequence: CGSSAGNTEAFF. The DNA of the CDR3 is TGTGGCTCAAGTGCGGGGAACACTGAAGCTTTCTTT.

V is TRBV5-1 and J is TRBJ2-1, with 7 nucleotides matching TRBD1. This CDR3 contains 13 residues. Germline-derived CDR1 and CDR2 are SGHRS and YFSETQ. After removal of 6 bases from V and 8 bases from J, the junction contained 8 bases not matched to a gene. CDR3 region: CASNNPTGHEQFF. The CDR3 DNA follows: TGCGCCAGCAACAACCCGACAGGGCATGAGCAGTTCTTC.

This chain links TRBV10-1 with TRBJ2-1, with D unresolved. The germline CDR1 and CDR2 sequences are WNHNN and SYGVQD (reference sequence). This CDR3 spans 16 amino acids. The V end lost 0 bases, the J end lost 9 bases, and 18 bases lay between the germline ends. CDR3 sequence reads: CASSESKTRPMGEQFF. DNA of the CDR3: TGCGCCAGCAGTGAGTCTAAAACGAGGCCCATGGGTGAGCAGTTCTTC.

The genes are TRBV28 and TRBJ2-7; TRBD1 matches 11 bases. The CDR3 has 13 residues. Germline V gene data show CDR1 as MDHEN and CDR2 as SYDVKM. The trim removed 2 bases at V and 7 bases at J, leaving 1 base unmatched. The CDR3 DNA reads TGTGCCAGCAGTTTAGGGACAGGGGGTGAGCAGTACTTC. Translated, it gives CASSLGTGGEQYF.

The genes are TRBV4-1 and TRBJ1-4; D is possibly TRBD1 (5 bases). CDR1 MGHRA and CDR2 YSYEKL come from the germline V gene. This CDR3 contains 15 residues. V lost 3 bases to trimming and J lost 2 bases, with 10 bases between them. In DNA form, the CDR3 reads TGCGCCAGCAGCCACCAGGGTGCGACTAATGAAAAACTGTTTTTT. It specifies CASSHQGATNEKLFF.